The clone carrying this TCR beta chain was seen only a few times. Its cognate antigen is unknown. Trimming at V came to 0 bases and at J to 6 bases, leaving 3 bases not matched to a gene. Germline loops: CDR1 SGHRS, CDR2 YFSETQ. This CDR3 has 16 amino acids. The sample originates from a study of CD8 T cells in ankylosing spondylitis. Findings and caveats of the study: The clones that were linked to disease were reported to be significantly enriched in matched synovial fluid samples from ankylosing spondylitis patients. A motif in TCR beta, a set of fewer than ten highly homologous variants, appeared characteristic of ankylosing spondylitis blood. Prior work had noted some motif variants in reactive arthritis blood and synovial fluid.

Construction of TCR beta libraries was performed using quantitative 5'-RACE with molecular barcodes. TCRdb ran MiXCR on the 5' RACE reads and lists one entry per CDR3 protein. This sample carries over 700,000 distinct CDR3 sequences, roughly 19% of them seen once, and the ten largest clones take about 19%. V is TRBV5-1 and J is TRBJ2-1; 13 positions agree with TRBD2. The clonotype originates from a male donor with ankylosing spondylitis. The specimen sequenced was blood, either unsorted or a sorted T cell fraction (not recorded which). CDR3 in DNA: TGCGCCAGCAGCTTGGGGACTAGCGGGAGCGGCAATGAGCAGTTCTTC. It specifies CASSLGTSGSGNEQFF.